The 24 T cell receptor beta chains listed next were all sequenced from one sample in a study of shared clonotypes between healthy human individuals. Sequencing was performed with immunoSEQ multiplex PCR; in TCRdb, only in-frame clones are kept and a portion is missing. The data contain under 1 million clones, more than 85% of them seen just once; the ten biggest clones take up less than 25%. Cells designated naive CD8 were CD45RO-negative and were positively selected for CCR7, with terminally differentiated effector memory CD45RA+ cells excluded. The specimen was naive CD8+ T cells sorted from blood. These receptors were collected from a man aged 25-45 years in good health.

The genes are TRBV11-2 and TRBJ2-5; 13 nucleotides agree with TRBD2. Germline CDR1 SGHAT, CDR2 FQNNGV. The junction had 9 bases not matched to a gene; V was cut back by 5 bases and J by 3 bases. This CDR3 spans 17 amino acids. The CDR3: CASSPSSGLAGEETQYF. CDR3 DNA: TGTGCCAGCAGCCCATCGAGTGGACTAGCGGGAGAAGAGACCCAGTACTTC.

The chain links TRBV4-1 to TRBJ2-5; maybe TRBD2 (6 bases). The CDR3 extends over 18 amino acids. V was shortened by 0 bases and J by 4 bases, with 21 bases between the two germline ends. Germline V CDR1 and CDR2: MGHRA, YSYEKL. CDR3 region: CASSQELISSAKRETQYF. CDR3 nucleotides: TGCGCCAGCAGCCAAGAGCTCATTTCTAGCGCCAAGAGAGAGACCCAGTACTTC.

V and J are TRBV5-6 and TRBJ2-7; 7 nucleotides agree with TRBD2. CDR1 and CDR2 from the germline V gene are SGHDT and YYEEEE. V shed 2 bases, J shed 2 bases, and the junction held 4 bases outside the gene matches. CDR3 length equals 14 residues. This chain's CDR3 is CASSFAAGTYEQYF. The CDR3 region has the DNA TGTGCCAGCAGCTTTGCAGCGGGGACCTACGAGCAGTACTTC.

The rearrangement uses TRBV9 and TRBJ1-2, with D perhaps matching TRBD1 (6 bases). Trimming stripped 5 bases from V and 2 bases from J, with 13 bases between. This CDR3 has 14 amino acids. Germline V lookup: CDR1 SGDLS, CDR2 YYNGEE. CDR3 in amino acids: CASSPGHRNYGYTF. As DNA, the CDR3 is TGTGCCAGCAGTCCGGGACATCGCAACTATGGCTACACCTTC.

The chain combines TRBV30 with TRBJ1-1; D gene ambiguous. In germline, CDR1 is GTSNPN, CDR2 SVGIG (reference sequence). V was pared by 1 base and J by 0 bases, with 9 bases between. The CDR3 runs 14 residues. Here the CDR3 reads CAWSAGILNTEAFF. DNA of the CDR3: TGTGCCTGGAGTGCGGGAATCTTGAACACTGAAGCTTTCTTT.

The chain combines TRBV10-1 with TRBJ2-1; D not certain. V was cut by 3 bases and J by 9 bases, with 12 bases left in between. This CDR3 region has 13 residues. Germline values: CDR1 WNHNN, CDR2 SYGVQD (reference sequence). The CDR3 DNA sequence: TGCGCCAGCAGTGACAACCTTCGGCGTGAGCAGTTCTTC. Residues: CASSDNLRREQFF.

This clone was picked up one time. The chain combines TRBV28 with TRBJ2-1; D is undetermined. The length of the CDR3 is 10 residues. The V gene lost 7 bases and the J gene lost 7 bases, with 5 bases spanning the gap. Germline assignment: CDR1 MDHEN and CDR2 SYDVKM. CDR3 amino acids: CASKKNEQFF. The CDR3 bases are TGTGCCAGCAAAAAAAATGAGCAGTTCTTC.

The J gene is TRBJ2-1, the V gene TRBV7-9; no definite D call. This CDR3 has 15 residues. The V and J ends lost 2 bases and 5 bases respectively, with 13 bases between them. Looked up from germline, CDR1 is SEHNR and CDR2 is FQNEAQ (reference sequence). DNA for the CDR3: TGTGCCAGCAGCTTACTCGGCTCCTCACACAATGAGCAGTTCTTC. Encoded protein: CASSLLGSSHNEQFF.

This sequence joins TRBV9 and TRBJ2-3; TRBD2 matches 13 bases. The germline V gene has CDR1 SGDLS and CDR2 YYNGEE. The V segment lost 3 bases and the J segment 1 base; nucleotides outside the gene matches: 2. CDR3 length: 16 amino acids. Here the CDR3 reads CASSGGLAGRTDTQYF. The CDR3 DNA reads TGTGCCAGCAGCGGGGGACTAGCGGGACGCACAGATACGCAGTATTTT.

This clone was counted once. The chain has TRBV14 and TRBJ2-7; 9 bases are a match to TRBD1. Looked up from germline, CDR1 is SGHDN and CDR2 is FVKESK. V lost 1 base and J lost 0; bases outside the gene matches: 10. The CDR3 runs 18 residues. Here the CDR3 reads CASSQGGPGQGFSYEQYF. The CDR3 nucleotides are TGTGCCAGCAGCCAAGGGGGACCGGGACAGGGTTTCTCCTACGAGCAGTACTTC.

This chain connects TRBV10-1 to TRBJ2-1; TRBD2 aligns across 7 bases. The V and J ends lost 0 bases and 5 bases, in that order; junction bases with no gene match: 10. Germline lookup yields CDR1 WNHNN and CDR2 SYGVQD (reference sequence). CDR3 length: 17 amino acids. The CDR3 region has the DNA TGCGCCAGCAGTGAGTCGAGGAGTCGGCGGGAGAACAATGAGCAGTTCTTC. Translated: CASSESRSRRENNEQFF.

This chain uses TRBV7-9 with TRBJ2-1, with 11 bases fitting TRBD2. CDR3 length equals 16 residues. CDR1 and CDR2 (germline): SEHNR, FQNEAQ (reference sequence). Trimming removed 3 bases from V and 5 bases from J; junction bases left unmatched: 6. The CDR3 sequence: CASSFGPGLADNEQFF. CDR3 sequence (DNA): TGTGCCAGCAGCTTTGGTCCGGGACTAGCGGACAATGAGCAGTTCTTC. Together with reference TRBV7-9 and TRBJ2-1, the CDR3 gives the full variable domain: DTGVSQNPRHKITKRGQNVTFRCDPISEHNRLYWYRQTLGQGPEFLTYFQNEAQLEKSRLLSDRFSAERPKGSFSTLEIQRTEQGDSAMYLCASSFGPGLADNEQFFGPGTRLTVL.

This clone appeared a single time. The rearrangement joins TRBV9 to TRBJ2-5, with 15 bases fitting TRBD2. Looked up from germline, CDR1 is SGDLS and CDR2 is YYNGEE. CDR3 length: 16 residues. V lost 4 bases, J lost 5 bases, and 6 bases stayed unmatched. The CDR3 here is CASSPGTSGGWETQYF. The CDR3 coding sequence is TGTGCCAGCAGCCCTGGGACTAGCGGGGGGTGGGAGACCCAGTACTTC.

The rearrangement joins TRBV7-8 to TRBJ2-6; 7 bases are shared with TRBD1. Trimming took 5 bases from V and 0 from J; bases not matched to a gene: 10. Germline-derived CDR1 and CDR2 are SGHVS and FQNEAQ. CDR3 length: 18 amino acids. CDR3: CASSPWDSESSGANVLTF. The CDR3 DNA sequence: TGTGCCAGCAGCCCGTGGGACAGTGAGAGCTCTGGGGCCAACGTCCTGACTTTC.

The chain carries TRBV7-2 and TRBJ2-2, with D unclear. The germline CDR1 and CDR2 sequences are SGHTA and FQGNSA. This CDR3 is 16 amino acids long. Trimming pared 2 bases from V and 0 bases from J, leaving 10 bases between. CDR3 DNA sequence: TGTGCCAGCAGCTTACCTAGGAAATCGAACACCGGGGAGCTGTTTTTT. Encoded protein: CASSLPRKSNTGELFF.

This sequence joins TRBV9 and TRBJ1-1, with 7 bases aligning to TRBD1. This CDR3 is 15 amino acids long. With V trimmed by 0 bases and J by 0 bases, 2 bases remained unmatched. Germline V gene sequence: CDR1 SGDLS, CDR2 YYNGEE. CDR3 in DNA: TGTGCCAGCAGCGTAGGAACAGGGGTGAACACTGAAGCTTTCTTT. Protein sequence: CASSVGTGVNTEAFF. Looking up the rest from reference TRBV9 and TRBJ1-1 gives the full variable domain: DSGVTQTPKHLITATGQRVTLRCSPRSGDLSVYWYQQSLDQGLQFLIQYYNGEERAKGNILERFSAQQFPDLHSELNLSSLELGDSALYFCASSVGTGVNTEAFFGQGTRLTVV.

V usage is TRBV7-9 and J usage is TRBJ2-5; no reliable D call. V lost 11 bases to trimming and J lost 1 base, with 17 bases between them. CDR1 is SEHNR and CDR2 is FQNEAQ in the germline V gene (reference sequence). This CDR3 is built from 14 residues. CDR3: CASLGWATQETQYF. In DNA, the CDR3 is TGTGCCTCTCTCGGATGGGCAACCCAAGAGACCCAGTACTTC. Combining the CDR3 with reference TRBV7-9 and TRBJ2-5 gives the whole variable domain DTGVSQNPRHKITKRGQNVTFRCDPISEHNRLYWYRQTLGQGPEFLTYFQNEAQLEKSRLLSDRFSAERPKGSFSTLEIQRTEQGDSAMYLCASLGWATQETQYFGPGTRLLVL.

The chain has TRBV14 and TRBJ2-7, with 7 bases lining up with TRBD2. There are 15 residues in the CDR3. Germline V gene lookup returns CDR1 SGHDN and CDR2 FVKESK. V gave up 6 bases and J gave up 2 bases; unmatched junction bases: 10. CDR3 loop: CASSKSSGKPYEQYF. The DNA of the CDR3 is TGTGCCAGCAGTAAGTCTAGCGGTAAACCCTACGAGCAGTACTTC.

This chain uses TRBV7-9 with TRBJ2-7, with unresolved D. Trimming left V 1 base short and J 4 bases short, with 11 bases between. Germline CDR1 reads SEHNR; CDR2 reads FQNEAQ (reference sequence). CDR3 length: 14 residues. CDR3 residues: CASSLEATSYEQYF. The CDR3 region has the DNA TGTGCCAGCAGCTTAGAGGCGACCTCTTACGAGCAGTACTTC.

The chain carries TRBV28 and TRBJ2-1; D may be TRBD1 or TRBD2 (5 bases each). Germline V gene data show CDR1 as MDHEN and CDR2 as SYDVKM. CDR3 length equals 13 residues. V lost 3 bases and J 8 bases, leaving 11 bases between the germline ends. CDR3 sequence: CASSFRGGHEQFF. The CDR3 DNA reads TGTGCCAGCAGTTTCCGGGGCGGCCATGAGCAGTTCTTC.

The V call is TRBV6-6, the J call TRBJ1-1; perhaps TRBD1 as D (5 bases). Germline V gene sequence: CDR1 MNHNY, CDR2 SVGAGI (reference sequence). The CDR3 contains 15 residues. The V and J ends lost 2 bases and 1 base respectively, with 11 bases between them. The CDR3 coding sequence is TGTGCCAGCAGTTACCCAAACGGACAGAACACTGAAGCTTTCTTT. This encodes CASSYPNGQNTEAFF.

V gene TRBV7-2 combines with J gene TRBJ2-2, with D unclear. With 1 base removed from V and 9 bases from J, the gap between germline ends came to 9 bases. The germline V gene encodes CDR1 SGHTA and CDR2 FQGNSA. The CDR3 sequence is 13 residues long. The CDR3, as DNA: TGTGCCAGCAGCTTAGGGGCATCGTGGGAGCTGTTTTTT. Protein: CASSLGASWELFF. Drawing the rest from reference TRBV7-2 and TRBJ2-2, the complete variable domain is GAGVSQSPSNKVTEKGKDVELRCDPISGHTALYWYRQSLGQGLEFLIYFQGNSAPDKSGLPSDRFSAERTGGSVSTLTIQRTQQEDSAVYLCASSLGASWELFFGEGSRLTVL.

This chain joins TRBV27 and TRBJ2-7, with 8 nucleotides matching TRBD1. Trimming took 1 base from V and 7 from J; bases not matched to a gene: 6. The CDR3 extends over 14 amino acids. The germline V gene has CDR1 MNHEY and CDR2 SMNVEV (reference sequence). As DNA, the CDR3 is TGTGCCAGCAGTTTATACCCGACAGGGGTTGAGCAGTACTTC. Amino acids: CASSLYPTGVEQYF.

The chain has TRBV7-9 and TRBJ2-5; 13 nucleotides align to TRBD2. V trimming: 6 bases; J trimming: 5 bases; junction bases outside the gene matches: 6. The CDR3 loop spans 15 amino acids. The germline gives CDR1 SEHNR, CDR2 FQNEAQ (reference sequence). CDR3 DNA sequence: TGTGCCAGCAGTCCCGGGACTAGCGGGGTGGAGACCCAGTACTTC. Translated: CASSPGTSGVETQYF.